This T cell receptor (beta chain) was captured in a study of blood T cell repertoires in COVID-19. Authors' analysis steps: By means of reference gene primer amplification, nucleated cell counts were estimated. Sequencing used immunoSEQ multiplex PCR; TCRdb keeps in-frame clones, though not all of them. The DNA gave D and trimming, while V, J and clone size come from that table. Of about 210,000 clones detected, almost 90% appear once; the ten largest clones hold 1.5% to 2%. Only a few counts were recorded for this clone. The V and J ends lost 4 bases and 0 bases respectively, with 5 bases between them. This CDR3 has 13 amino acids. Germline V gives CDR1 SGHRS, CDR2 YFSETQ.

The rearrangement joins TRBV5-1 to TRBJ1-3; D unclear. This clonotype originated in a man between 18 and 29 years old with active or convalescent COVID-19. Sequencing was carried out using peripheral blood. The CDR3 spells CASSNGSGNTIYF. CDR3 DNA: TGCGCCAGCAGCAACGGCTCTGGAAACACCATATATTTT.